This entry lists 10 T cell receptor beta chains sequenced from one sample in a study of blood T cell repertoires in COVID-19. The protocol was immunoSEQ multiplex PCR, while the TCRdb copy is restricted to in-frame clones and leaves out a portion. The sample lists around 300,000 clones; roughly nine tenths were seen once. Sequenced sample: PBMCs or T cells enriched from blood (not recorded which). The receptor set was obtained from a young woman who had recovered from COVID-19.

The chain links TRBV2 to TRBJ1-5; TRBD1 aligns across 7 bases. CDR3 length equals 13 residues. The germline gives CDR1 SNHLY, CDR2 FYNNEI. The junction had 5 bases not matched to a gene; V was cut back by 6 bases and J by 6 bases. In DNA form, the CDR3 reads TGTGCCAGCAGGAGACAGGGACTTCAGCCCCAGCATTTT. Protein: CASRRQGLQPQHF.

CDR3 residues: CASSQAHYGYTF. The DNA of the CDR3 is TGTGCCAGCAGCCAGGCCCACTATGGCTACACCTTC. This rearrangement joins TRBV3-1 (or the pseudogene TRBV3-2) to TRBJ1-2, with D unresolved. Per the germline V gene, CDR1 is LGHDT and CDR2 is YNNKEL (reference sequence). This CDR3 comprises 12 residues. V gave up 3 bases and J gave up 3 bases, with 5 bases separating them.

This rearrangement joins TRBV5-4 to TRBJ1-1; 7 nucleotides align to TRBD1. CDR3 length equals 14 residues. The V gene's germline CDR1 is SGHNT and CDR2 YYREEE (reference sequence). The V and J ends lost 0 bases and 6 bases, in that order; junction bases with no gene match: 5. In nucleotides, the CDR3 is TGTGCCAGCAGCTTGGATGCAGGGGGTTCTGAAGCTTTCTTT. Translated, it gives CASSLDAGGSEAFF.

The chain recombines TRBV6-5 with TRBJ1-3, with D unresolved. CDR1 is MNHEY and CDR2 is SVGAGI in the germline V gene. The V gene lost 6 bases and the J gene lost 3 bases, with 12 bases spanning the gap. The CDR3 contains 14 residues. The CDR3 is CASRNLEIGNTIYF. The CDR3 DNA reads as TGTGCCAGCAGAAACCTAGAGATTGGAAACACCATATATTTT.

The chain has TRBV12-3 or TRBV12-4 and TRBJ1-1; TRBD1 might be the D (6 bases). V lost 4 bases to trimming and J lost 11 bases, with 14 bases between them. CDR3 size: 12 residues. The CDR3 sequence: CASSWGQTQAFF. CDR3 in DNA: TGTGCCAGCAGTTGGGGGCAGACCCAGGCTTTCTTT.

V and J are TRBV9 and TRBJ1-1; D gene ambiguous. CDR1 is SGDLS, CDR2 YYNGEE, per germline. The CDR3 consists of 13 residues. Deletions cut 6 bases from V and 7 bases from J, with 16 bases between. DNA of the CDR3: TGTGCCAGCACCAGAACGGGGTCAGGTGAAGCTTTCTTT. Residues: CASTRTGSGEAFF.

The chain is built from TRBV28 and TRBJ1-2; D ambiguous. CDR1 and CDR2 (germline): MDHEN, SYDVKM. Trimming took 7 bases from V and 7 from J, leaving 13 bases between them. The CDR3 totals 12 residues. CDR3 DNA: TGTGCCAGCATACGGGGAAGTAGTGGCTACACCTTC. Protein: CASIRGSSGYTF.

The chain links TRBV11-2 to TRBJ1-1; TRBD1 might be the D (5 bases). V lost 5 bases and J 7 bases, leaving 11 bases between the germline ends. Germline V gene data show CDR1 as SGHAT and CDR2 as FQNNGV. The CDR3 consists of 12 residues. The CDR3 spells CASSPDRVEAFF. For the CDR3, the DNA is TGTGCCAGCAGCCCCGACAGAGTTGAAGCTTTCTTT.

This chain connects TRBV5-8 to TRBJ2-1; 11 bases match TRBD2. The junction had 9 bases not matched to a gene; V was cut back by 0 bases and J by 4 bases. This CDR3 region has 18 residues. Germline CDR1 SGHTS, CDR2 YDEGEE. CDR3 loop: CASSLGTSGGLGYNEQFF. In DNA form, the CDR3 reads TGTGCCAGCAGCTTGGGTACTAGCGGGGGCCTGGGATACAATGAGCAGTTCTTC.

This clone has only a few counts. The CDR3 spells CASSAFGGRDEKLFF. The CDR3 region has the DNA TGTGCCAGCAGTGCATTTGGAGGTAGGGATGAAAAACTGTTTTTT. V is TRBV25-1 and J is TRBJ1-4, with D unclear. Germline V lookup: CDR1 MGHDK, CDR2 SYGVNS. V was shortened by 4 bases and J by 6 bases, with 15 bases between the two germline ends. This CDR3 spans 15 amino acids.